The clone carrying this T cell receptor (beta chain) has a count of ten or more. Its antigen remains unknown. The data were taken from a study of spatial heterogeneity in lung cancer. Study summary: Alpha-chain detections were consistently fewer than beta-chain detections among the sequences. The study, taken as a whole, reports: Ubiquitous expanded tumor TCRs were seen in blood more at resection than at follow-up.

TCRdb re-called the 5' RACE reads through MiXCR, storing one row per CDR3 protein. The sample yields tens of thousands of distinct CDR3 sequences, 4.5% to 6% seen once. Sample time point: sample taken at primary tumor resection. Sequencing of whole RNA from tumor, nontumor lung or frozen PBMC involved no sorting. Samples were obtained from some 72 donors, all untreated early-stage non-small cell lung cancer patients. Germline CDR1 and CDR2: WSHSY and SAAADI. This CDR3 has 15 amino acids. The germline V and J ends were trimmed by 0 bases and 4 bases, with 13 bases remaining between them. The TCR comes from a male donor with early-stage non-small cell lung cancer. Source: PBMCs, taken at surgery. V gene TRBV10-2 combines with J gene TRBJ2-7; D is perhaps TRBD1 (6 bases). CDR3 nucleotide sequence: TGCGCCAGCAGTGAGTCGCGGACAGATATTTACGAGCAGTACTTC. This gives the protein CASSESRTDIYEQYF.